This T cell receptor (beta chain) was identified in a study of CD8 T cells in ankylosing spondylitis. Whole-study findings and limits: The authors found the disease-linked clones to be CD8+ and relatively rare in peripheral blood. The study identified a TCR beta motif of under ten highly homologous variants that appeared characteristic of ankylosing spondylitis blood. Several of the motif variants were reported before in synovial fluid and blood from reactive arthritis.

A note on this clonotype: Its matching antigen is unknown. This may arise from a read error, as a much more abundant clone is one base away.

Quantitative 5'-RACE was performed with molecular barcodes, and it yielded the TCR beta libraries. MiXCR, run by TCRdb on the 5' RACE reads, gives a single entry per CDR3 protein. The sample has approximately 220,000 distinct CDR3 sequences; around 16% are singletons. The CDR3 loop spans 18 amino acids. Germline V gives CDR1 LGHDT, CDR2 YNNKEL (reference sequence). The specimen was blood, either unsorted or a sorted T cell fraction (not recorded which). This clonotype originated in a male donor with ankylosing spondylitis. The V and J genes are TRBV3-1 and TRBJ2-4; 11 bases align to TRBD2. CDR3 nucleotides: TGTGCCTGCAGTCTCAGGGGGACTAGCGGCCGTGAGGGAAACATTCAGTACTTC. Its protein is CACSLRGTSGREGNIQYF.